Only a few counts were recorded for the clone carrying this TCR beta chain. The data belong to a study of early T cells in non-severe SARS-CoV-2 infection. As part of library construction, unique molecular identifiers were attached to individual cDNA molecules. TCRdb ran MiXCR on the 5' RACE reads and lists one entry per CDR3 protein. This repertoire shows 61,000 or so distinct CDR3 sequences, 12% found once; its top ten account for 1.2%. The germline CDR1 and CDR2 sequences are SNHLY and FYNNEI. The CDR3 runs to 14 residues. The junction had 5 bases not matched to a gene; V was cut back by 2 bases and J by 5 bases.

The sequences come from whole blood, collected at baseline. The sequence was obtained from an adult who was a healthcare worker with PCR-confirmed SARS-CoV-2 infection or an uninfected control (not recorded which). The donor label of this sample is uncertain. This chain connects TRBV2 to TRBJ2-5; the match to TRBD1 covers 7 bases. The chain's CDR3 is CASSEIGDSETQYF. The DNA for the CDR3 is TGTGCCAGCAGTGAAATCGGGGACAGTGAGACCCAGTACTTC.